This is a list of T cell receptor beta chains from one sample in a study of blood T cell repertoires in COVID-19. The data were produced by immunoSEQ multiplex PCR, yet TCRdb's version contains in-frame clones alone and is incomplete. In the table there are 310,000 or so clones, more than 80% of which are singletons. What was sequenced was peripheral blood. Source of these receptors: a man between 18 and 35 years old who had recovered from COVID-19. Each CDR3 is given without its conserved first and last residue. The D gene is left open where the match is weak. Size tells how often a clone was seen (once, few, many) or the class of an expanded clone, and some rows leave it out.

V	J	size	D	CDR3
TRBV27	TRBJ1-2	NA	TRBD1	ASRGTGGNYGYT
TRBV19	TRBJ1-2	NA	NA	ASSWQGHGYT
TRBV2	TRBJ2-2	NA	TRBD2	ASSEMGLAVDDGELF
TRBV18	TRBJ1-1	NA	TRBD1	ASSPAGTGNTEAF
TRBV12-3/TRBV12-4	TRBJ1-1	NA	TRBD1	ASRSPGQGDAF
TRBV29-1	TRBJ2-3	NA	TRBD1	SHQGASRTDTQY
TRBV6-1	TRBJ1-2	once	NA	ASSEGGGASLYGYT
TRBV11-2	TRBJ1-2	NA	NA	ASSLESRTWGYT
TRBV25-1	TRBJ2-2	NA	TRBD2	ASSASAGRTGELF
TRBV15	TRBJ2-5	NA	NA	ATSRDQAQETQY
TRBV3-1/TRBV3-2	TRBJ2-7	NA	TRBD2	ASSPPKGGSEQY
TRBV5-6	TRBJ1-2	NA	TRBD1	ASSFGTGDPYGYT
TRBV12-3/TRBV12-4	TRBJ2-1	NA	NA	ASSFSKLGEQF
TRBV28	TRBJ1-2	once	TRBD1	ASSFVRGTFNYGYT
TRBV10-2	TRBJ1-1	NA	NA	ASSDPPGARTEAF
TRBV12-5	TRBJ2-7	NA	TRBD1	ASGPGQGNYEQY
TRBV9	TRBJ1-1	NA	NA	ASSGLRNTEAF
TRBV7-9	TRBJ2-1	NA	NA	ASSPIGRGGNEQF
TRBV27	TRBJ1-1	NA	NA	ASSLWGNTEAF
TRBV14	TRBJ1-2	NA	NA	ASSQPDTLVGYT
TRBV6-5	TRBJ1-2	NA	TRBD1	ASSPDRAVYGYT
TRBV5-4	TRBJ1-2	NA	NA	ASSRWGGQPYYGYT
TRBV28	TRBJ1-2	NA	NA	ASSLGQNYGYT
TRBV30	TRBJ1-1	NA	NA	AWRTDMNTEAF
TRBV9	TRBJ2-3	NA	NA	ASSPRLADTQY
TRBV4-1	TRBJ1-3	NA	TRBD1	ASSQGPGGSSGNTIY
TRBV13	TRBJ1-1	NA	NA	ASSGAANTEAF
TRBV13	TRBJ1-2	NA	TRBD1	ASSTGDRYNYGYT
TRBV18	TRBJ2-7	NA	TRBD2	ASSPSGVPYEQY
TRBV7-8	TRBJ2-1	NA	TRBD2	ASSQIGSGLATDEQF
TRBV7-2	TRBJ1-1	NA	NA	ASSLAFMNTEAF
TRBV13	TRBJ2-5	NA	NA	ASSFLSGEVQETQY
TRBV21-1	TRBJ1-6	NA	NA	ASSKWRQSSYNSPLH
TRBV6-5	TRBJ1-3	NA	NA	ATASPLQDTIY
TRBV6-6	TRBJ1-2	NA	NA	ASSGGLNYGYT
TRBV2	TRBJ2-1	once	NA	ASSEVSGWNNEQF
TRBV27	TRBJ2-7	NA	TRBD2	ASSLRGLADYEQY
TRBV12-3/TRBV12-4	TRBJ1-1	NA	NA	ASSLGLNTEAF
TRBV7-7	TRBJ2-1	NA	TRBD2	ASSLAPSGGLNEQF
TRBV11-3	TRBJ2-1	NA	TRBD2	ASSLGTSGMYNEQF
TRBV2	TRBJ1-1	once	NA	ASSEQGTMNTEAF
TRBV19	TRBJ2-1	NA	NA	ASSIESDGLYNEQF
TRBV6-4	TRBJ2-3	NA	TRBD2	ASSPQGASGETDTQY
TRBV6-2/TRBV6-3	TRBJ2-1	NA	NA	ASSRLVADNNEQF
TRBV11-2	TRBJ2-1	NA	TRBD2	ASSPGTSAHNEQF
TRBV12-3/TRBV12-4	TRBJ1-4	many	NA	AIQGVGEKLF
TRBV10-3	TRBJ2-1	once	TRBD1	ASAGQGRNKSYNEQF
TRBV6-6	TRBJ2-3	NA	NA	ASSRQTDTQY
TRBV9	TRBJ2-5	NA	NA	ASSIGEQETQY
TRBV10-1	TRBJ2-5	NA	TRBD2	ASSDLFARGSRSKGGETQY
TRBV6-5	TRBJ1-3	NA	NA	ASSYSGSISGNTIY
TRBV11-3	TRBJ2-7	NA	TRBD1	ASSLEGTGTYEQY
TRBV5-8	TRBJ1-2	NA	NA	ASSLDLGLANYGYT
TRBV21-1	TRBJ2-7	NA	NA	ASRRTGTAYEQY
TRBV19	TRBJ1-5	NA	TRBD1	ASSPRQGDNPQH